The sequence of this T cell receptor (beta chain) was determined in a study of OX40 agonist ivuxolimab in advanced cancers. Study-wide context: The diagnoses of dose-escalation patients were hepatocellular carcinoma, melanoma, renal cell or head and neck cancer. The study's findings and limits: At doses 0.1 to 3.0 mg/kg, CD4+ and CD8+ clones expanded. CD4+ T cells averaged fewer expanded clones than CD8+ T cells.

The J segment lost 1 base and the V segment lost 4 bases, leaving 8 bases of the junction unmatched. The CDR3 loop spans 16 amino acids. The germline V gene encodes CDR1 SGHNT and CDR2 YYREEE (reference sequence). A word on this clone: The target antigen is unknown.

Measured with immunoSEQ multiplex PCR; TCRdb has only the in-frame clones, and not every one. The data show 30,000 to 40,000 clones, 65% to 80% seen once. Source: CD4+ or CD8+ T cells sorted from blood, taken in a trial of the OX40 agonist ivuxolimab. This receptor was taken from an adult with an advanced solid tumor such as melanoma, head and neck, liver or kidney cancer. The J gene is TRBJ2-5, the V gene TRBV5-4, with 9 bases fitting TRBD1. CDR3 protein: CASSVDRGALQETQYF. The CDR3 nucleotides are TGTGCCAGCAGCGTGGACAGGGGCGCGCTCCAAGAGACCCAGTACTTC.